This T cell receptor beta chain was sequenced during a study of blood T cell repertoires in COVID-19. CDR3 length: 13 residues. V lost 4 bases and J lost 6, with 12 bases in between. Germline loops: CDR1 SNHLY, CDR2 FYNNEI. Under the authors' procedure: Reference gene primers were amplified, and this amplification served to estimate nucleated cell counts. Using immunoSEQ multiplex PCR, the repertoire was profiled, and TCRdb retains in-frame clones only, with some absent. Clonal size and the V and J genes are those of that table, whereas D and trimming came from the DNA. The repertoire has some 90,000 clones, 90% to 95% of them found once; the top ten carry 3.5% to 4%.

The chain has TRBV2 and TRBJ1-1; the D is unclear. What was sequenced was peripheral blood. The receptor's source is a woman aged 45 to 65 in a cohort sampled during active COVID-19. CDR3 bases: TGTGCCAGCAGTGTAGAACAAGCGGCTGAAGCTTTCTTT. It specifies CASSVEQAAEAFF.